This TCR beta chain was observed in a study of T-cell reconstitution after alpha-beta-depleted transplantation in children. This clonotype occurred many times. Antigen specificity is unknown. Study results and limitations: Expanded graft clones, several hundred of them, were reportedly the source of alpha-beta T cells about two months after transplant.

The ends lost 7 bases at V and 5 bases at J; junction bases unmatched: 21. This CDR3 is built from 18 residues. Germline assignment: CDR1 SGHAT and CDR2 FQDESV (reference sequence). During its preparation, the TCRbeta library received unique molecular identifiers. TCRdb itself ran the PCR reads through MiXCR, one entry per CDR3 protein. The repertoire holds nearly 250,000 distinct CDR3 sequences, with roughly 8.2% as singletons. Source: PBMCs, mostly from graft donor cells, taken 180 days after TCRalphabeta/CD19-depleted stem cell transplant. The rearrangement joins TRBV11-1 to TRBJ2-3; TRBD2 matches 7 bases. The sequence was collected from a male patient younger than 18 who had a stem cell transplant for acute lymphoblastic leukemia, so the T cells may come from the graft donor. The DNA for the CDR3 is TGTGCCAGCAACCGCGATGGTCCGGGCCGACTAGCAGGAGATACGCAGTATTTT. It translates to CASNRDGPGRLAGDTQYF.